This T cell receptor (beta chain) is from a study of OX40 agonist ivuxolimab in advanced cancers. Whole-study context: People in dose escalation had one of these cancers: hepatocellular carcinoma, melanoma, renal cell or head and neck cancer. Partial responses occurred in Three dose-escalation patients, one with hepatocellular carcinoma and two with cutaneous melanoma. The study, taken as a whole, reports: CD4+ and CD8+ blood T cells expanded clonally by week 6 at 0.1 to 3.0 mg/kg.

V was pared by 8 bases and J by 1 base, with 8 bases between. The CDR3 is 13 residues long. CDR1 is MGHDK and CDR2 is SYGVNS in the germline V gene. Using immunoSEQ multiplex PCR, the repertoire was profiled, and TCRdb retains in-frame clones only, with some absent. The table lists tens of thousands of clones, about 86% of them singletons, with 35% to 50% in the top ten. Systemic immunosuppression or autoimmune disease history was grounds to exclude patients. In the case of this clone: The antigen is not known.

This clonotype was sampled from an adult with an advanced solid tumor such as melanoma, head and neck, liver or kidney cancer. The chain joins TRBV25-1 to TRBJ2-2; TRBD2 is a possible D gene (5 bases). Sequences were derived from CD4+ or CD8+ T cells sorted from blood, sampled in a trial of the OX40 agonist ivuxolimab. As DNA, the CDR3 is TGTGCCAGCGTTGGACTGAACACCGGGGAGCTGTTTTTT. Its protein product is CASVGLNTGELFF.